This T cell receptor beta chain was captured in a study of tumor-infiltrating lymphocytes in primary liver carcinoma. Study context: Tumor lesions were T1-T3 N0M0 and spanned roughly 4 to 11 cm. Whole-study results and caveats: Tumor top-250-clone fraction significantly exceeded that of blood (p = 0.039).

Germline V CDR1 and CDR2: MNHEY, SVGEGT. This CDR3 comprises 13 residues. Trimming cost V 7 bases and J 6 bases, with 12 bases left between them. Each 20-30 mg portion of unsorted bulk tissue served as the source for co-extraction of RNA and DNA. A constant-region primer served to make TCR beta cDNA from approximately 490 ng total RNA. Three nested multiplex PCR rounds of slightly modified ARM-PCR generated TCR beta libraries. A C-beta reverse primer was combined with TRBV1-TRBV30 forward primers in the first two PCR rounds, and each round had ten to eleven cycles. TCRdb ran MiXCR on the multiplex PCR reads and lists one entry per CDR3 protein. The sample lists roughly 25,000 distinct CDR3 sequences; 78% were seen once. This clonotype was seen only once. Its target is unknown. Here the CDR3 omits its conserved ending phenylalanine or tryptophan, so a read error is the likely source.

The TCR originated in a man in his forties with primary liver carcinoma and hepatitis B virus infection. The V call is TRBV6-2 or TRBV6-3, the J call TRBJ2-2, with unresolved D. Sequenced sample: liver tumor tissue from sampling region 3. Documented subset: tumor region T3, left-lateral pole. The CDR3 region is CASTKSHAGELFS. CDR3 nucleotides: TGTGCCAGCACTAAGTCGCACGCCGGGGAGCTGTTTTCT.